Sequencing of this T cell receptor beta chain was carried out in a study of CD8+CD57+ T cells in acquired aplastic anemia. Selection for sequencing was limited to patients who had shown CD8+CD57+ cell expansion by flow cytometry. This clonotype was seen a few times. Its antigen is unidentified. Profiling of TCR beta VDJ combinations and CDR3 sequences used genomic DNA as template. TCRdb passed the reads through MiXCR, listing each CDR3 protein once. The table has about 40,000 distinct CDR3 sequences, less than 65% seen once; the top ten hold 50% to 70%. Trimming removed 2 bases at V and 0 bases at J, with 7 bases between. The CDR3 loop spans 14 amino acids. Germline CDR1 reads GTSNPN; CDR2 reads SVGIG (reference sequence). Study-wide points: Patients had twenty-nine CD8+ CDR3 sequences in common with controls (the shared set).

The chain combines TRBV30 with TRBJ1-4; D gene uncertain. The TCR comes from a human donor with aplastic anemia. Sequencing was carried out using sorted CD4+, CD8+, or CD8+CD57+ T cells (not recorded which) from PBMCs. CDR3: CAWSWGATNEKLFF. Written as DNA, the CDR3 is TGTGCCTGGAGTTGGGGTGCAACTAATGAAAAACTGTTTTTT.